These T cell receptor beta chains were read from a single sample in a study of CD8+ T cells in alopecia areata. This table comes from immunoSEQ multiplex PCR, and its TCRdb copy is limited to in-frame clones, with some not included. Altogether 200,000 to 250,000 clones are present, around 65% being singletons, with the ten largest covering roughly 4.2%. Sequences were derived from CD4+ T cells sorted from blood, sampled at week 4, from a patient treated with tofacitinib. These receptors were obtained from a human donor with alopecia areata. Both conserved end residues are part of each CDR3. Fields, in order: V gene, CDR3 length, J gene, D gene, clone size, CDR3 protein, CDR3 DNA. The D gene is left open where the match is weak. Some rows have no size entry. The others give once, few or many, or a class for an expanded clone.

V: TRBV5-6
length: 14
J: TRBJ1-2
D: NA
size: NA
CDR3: CASSPGRGNYGYTF
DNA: TGTGCCAGCAGCCCCGGCCGGGGAAACTATGGCTACACCTTC

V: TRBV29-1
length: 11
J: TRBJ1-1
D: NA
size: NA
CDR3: CSAQGSTEAFF
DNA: TGCAGCGCCCAGGGGAGCACTGAAGCTTTCTTT

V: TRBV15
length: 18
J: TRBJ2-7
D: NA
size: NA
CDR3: CATSRDLITGSIPYEQYF
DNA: TGTGCCACCAGCAGAGACCTAATAACAGGGTCAATTCCCTACGAGCAGTACTTC

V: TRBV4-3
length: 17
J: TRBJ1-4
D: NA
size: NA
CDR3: CASSQDYRGADNEKLFF
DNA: TGCGCCAGCAGCCAAGATTATAGGGGGGCCGATAATGAAAAACTGTTTTTT

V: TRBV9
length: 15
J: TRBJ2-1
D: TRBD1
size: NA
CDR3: CASSVSGTGYNEQFF
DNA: TGTGCCAGCAGCGTAAGTGGGACAGGGTACAATGAGCAGTTCTTC

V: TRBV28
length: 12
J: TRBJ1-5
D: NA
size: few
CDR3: CASSELNQPQHF
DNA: TGTGCCAGCAGTGAGTTGAATCAGCCCCAGCATTTT

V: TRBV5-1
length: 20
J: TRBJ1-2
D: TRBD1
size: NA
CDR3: CASSSRFHQGQGHVNYGYTF
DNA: TGCGCCAGCTCGTCCCGGTTCCATCAGGGACAGGGCCATGTCAACTATGGCTACACCTTC

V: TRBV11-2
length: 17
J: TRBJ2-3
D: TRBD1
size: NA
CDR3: CASSSLPGAGGLDTQYF
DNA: TGTGCCAGCAGCTCCCTTCCAGGGGCAGGGGGCTTAGATACGCAGTATTTT

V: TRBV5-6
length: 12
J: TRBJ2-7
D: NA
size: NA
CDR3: CASSLSSVEQYF
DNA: TGTGCCAGCAGCTTGTCGTCAGTCGAGCAGTACTTC

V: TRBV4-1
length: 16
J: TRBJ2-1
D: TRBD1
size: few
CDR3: CASSQDETGGYNEQFF
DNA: TGCGCCAGCAGCCAAGATGAGACAGGGGGCTACAATGAGCAGTTCTTC

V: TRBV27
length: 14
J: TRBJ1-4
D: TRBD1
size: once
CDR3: CASRDGDRVEKLFF
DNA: TGTGCCAGCAGAGACGGGGACAGGGTGGAAAAACTGTTTTTT

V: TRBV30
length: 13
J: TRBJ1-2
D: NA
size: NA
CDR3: CAWSAGTGYGYTF
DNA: TGTGCCTGGAGTGCCGGGACGGGATATGGCTACACCTTC

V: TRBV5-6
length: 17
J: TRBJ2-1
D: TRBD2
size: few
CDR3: CASSLTSGGSSYNEQFF
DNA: TGTGCCAGCAGCTTGACTAGCGGGGGGTCCTCCTACAATGAGCAGTTCTTC

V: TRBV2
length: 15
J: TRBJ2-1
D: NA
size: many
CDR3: CASNPDGGIYNEQFF
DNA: TGTGCCAGCAACCCGGACGGAGGAATCTACAATGAGCAGTTCTTC

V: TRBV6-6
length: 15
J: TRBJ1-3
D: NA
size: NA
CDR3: CASSYEPGPGNTIYF
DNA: TGTGCCAGCAGTTATGAGCCGGGGCCAGGAAACACCATATATTTT

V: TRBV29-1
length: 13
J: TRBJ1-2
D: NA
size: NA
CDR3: CSVPDGGSYGYTF
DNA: TGCAGCGTCCCCGACGGGGGCAGCTATGGCTACACCTTC

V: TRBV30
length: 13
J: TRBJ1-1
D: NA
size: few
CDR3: CAWSLDSSTEAFF
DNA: TGTGCCTGGAGTTTGGACAGCAGCACTGAAGCTTTCTTT

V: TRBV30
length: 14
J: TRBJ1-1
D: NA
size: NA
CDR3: CAWRLGGRYTEAFF
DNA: TGTGCCTGGAGATTGGGGGGGAGGTACACTGAAGCTTTCTTT

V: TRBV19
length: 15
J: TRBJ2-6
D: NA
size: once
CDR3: CASSHRVVGANVLTF
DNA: TGTGCCAGTAGCCATAGGGTGGTTGGGGCCAACGTCCTGACTTTC

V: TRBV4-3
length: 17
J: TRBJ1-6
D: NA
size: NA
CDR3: CASSQELSGLPRSPLHF
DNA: TGCGCCAGCAGCCAAGAACTATCTGGCCTCCCACGTTCACCCCTCCACTTT

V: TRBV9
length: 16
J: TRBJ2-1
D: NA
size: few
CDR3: CASSVGVPSVGGEQFF
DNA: TGTGCCAGCAGCGTAGGGGTTCCGAGTGTGGGTGGTGAGCAGTTCTTC

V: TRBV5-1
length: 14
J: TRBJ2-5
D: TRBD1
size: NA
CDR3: CASSPGTGQETQYF
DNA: TGCGCCAGCAGCCCCGGGACAGGACAAGAGACCCAGTACTTC

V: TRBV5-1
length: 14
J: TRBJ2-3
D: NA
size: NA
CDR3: CASSPGHPVDTQYF
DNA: TGCGCCAGCAGCCCCGGCCATCCCGTGGATACGCAGTATTTT

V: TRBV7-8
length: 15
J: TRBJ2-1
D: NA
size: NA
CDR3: CASSVGQGPYNEQFF
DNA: TGTGCCAGCAGCGTCGGGCAGGGACCATACAATGAGCAGTTCTTC

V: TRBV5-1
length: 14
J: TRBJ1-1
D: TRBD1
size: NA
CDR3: CASSSGTVLTEAFF
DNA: TGCGCCAGCAGCTCTGGGACAGTCCTCACTGAAGCTTTCTTT

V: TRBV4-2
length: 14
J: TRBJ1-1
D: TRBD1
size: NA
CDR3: CASSQQGGGTEAFF
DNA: TGTGCCAGCAGCCAGCAGGGGGGAGGTACTGAAGCTTTCTTT

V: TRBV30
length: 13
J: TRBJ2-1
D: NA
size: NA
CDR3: CAWSAVLGREQFF
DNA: TGTGCCTGGAGCGCAGTCCTCGGCCGAGAGCAGTTCTTC

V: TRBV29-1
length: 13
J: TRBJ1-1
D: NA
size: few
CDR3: CSIRGLGVRETFF
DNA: TGCAGCATCAGGGGTCTTGGAGTTCGGGAAACTTTCTTT

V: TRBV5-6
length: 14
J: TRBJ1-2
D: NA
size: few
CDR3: CASSLNRGAGGYTF
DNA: TGTGCCAGCAGCTTGAATAGGGGGGCAGGCGGCTACACCTTC

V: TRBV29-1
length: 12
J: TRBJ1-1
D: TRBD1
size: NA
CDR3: CSVKGARTEAFF
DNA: TGCAGCGTCAAGGGGGCAAGGACTGAAGCTTTCTTT

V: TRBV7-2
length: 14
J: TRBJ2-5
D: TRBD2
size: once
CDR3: CASSLGGAAETQYF
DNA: TGTGCCAGCAGCCTCGGGGGGGCCGCGGAGACCCAGTACTTC

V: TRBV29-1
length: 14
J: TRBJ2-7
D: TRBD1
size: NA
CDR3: CSVVRDRGRGEQYF
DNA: TGCAGCGTTGTGAGGGACAGGGGGCGAGGGGAGCAGTACTTC

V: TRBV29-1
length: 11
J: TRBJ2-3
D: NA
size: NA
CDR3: CSPARADTQYF
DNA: TGCAGCCCAGCTAGGGCGGATACGCAGTATTTT

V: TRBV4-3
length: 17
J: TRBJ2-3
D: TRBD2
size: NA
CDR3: CASYPGERGGRTDTQYF
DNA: TGCGCCAGCTACCCGGGTGAGCGGGGGGGCCGAACAGATACGCAGTATTTT

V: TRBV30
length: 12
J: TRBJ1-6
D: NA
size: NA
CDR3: CAWSSRVSPLHF
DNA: TGTGCCTGGAGTAGCCGAGTCTCACCCCTCCACTTT

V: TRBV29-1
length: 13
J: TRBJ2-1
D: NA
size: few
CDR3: CSVLPGGLNEQFF
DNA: TGCAGCGTCCTCCCCGGGGGGCTCAATGAGCAGTTCTTC

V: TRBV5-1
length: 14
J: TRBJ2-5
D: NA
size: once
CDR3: CASSPGTAQETQYF
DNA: TGCGCCAGCAGCCCTGGGACCGCCCAAGAGACCCAGTACTTC

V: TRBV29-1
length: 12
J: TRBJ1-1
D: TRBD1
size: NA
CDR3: CSVVQGMGKAFF
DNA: TGCAGCGTTGTACAGGGGATGGGAAAAGCTTTCTTT

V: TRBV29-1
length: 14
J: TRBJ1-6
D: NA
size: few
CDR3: CSVRDRGIDSPLHF
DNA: TGCAGCGTCCGTGACCGGGGGATTGATTCACCCCTCCACTTT

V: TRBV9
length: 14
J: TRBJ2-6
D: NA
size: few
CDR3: CASSLAAGANVLTF
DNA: TGTGCCAGCAGCTTGGCGGCTGGGGCCAACGTCCTGACTTTC

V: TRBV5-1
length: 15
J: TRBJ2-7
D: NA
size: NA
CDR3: CASSLALGSPYEQYF
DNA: TGCGCCAGCAGCTTGGCCCTAGGGTCCCCCTACGAGCAGTACTTC

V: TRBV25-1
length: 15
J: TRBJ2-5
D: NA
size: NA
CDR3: CASSPSAGSLETQYF
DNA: TGTGCCAGCAGTCCATCCGCGGGGTCGTTGGAGACCCAGTACTTC

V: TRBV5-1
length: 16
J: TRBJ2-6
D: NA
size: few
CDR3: CASSLWGNSGANVLTF
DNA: TGCGCCAGCAGCTTGTGGGGAAACTCTGGGGCCAACGTCCTGACTTTC

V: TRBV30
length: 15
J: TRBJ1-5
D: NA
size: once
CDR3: CAWSMGGSLNQPQHF
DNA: TGTGCCTGGAGTATGGGGGGGTCTCTGAATCAGCCCCAGCATTTT

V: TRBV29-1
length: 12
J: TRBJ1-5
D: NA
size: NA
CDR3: CSVGAGRQPQHF
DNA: TGCAGCGTTGGGGCAGGTCGACAGCCCCAGCATTTT